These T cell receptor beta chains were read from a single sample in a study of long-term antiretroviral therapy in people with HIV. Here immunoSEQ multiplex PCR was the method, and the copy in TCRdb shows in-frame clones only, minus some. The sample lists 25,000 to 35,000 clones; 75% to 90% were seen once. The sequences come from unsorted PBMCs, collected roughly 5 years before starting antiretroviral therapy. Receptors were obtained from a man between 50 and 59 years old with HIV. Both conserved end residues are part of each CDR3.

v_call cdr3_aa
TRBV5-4 CASNRQGIDYEQYF
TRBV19 CASSIWSTWGLVGELFF
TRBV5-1 CASSSTSGPYNEQFF
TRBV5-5 CASSSRSGSTGELFF
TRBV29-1 CSVAIARVSTEAFF
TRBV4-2 CASSQGPQEAVTQYF
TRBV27 CASSLLRLARGYPMNTGELFF
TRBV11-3 CASSLYRPPTGSAYEQYF
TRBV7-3 CASSSENRGTGELFF
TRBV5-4 CATFSDSSSYEQYF
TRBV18 CASSPPKRDPQETQYF
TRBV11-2 CASSFEGASYNSPLHF
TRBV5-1 CASSWADTQYF
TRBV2 CASKGTTDLYSNQPQHF
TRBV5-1 CASSPTGGDTQYF
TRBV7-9 CASGGWTTLLNF
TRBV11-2 CASSRWRANTEAFF
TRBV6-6 CASSYSTLYSNQPQHF
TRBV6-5 CASSTRGRDTQYF
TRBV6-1 CASSDILNRLGIDTGELFF
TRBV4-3 CASSQGTELLF
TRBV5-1 CASSSKGVRGEVPTGELFF
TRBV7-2 CASSFSTGTLLEQFF
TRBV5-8 CASSLGRTSGGHQETQYF
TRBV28 CASSPGQPQHF
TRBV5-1 CASSVGTEDRVDTQYF
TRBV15 CATSRGYREETQYF
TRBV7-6 CASSSSGSGLYNEQFF
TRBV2 CASSSLVEQYF
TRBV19 CASSLHRGRGYEQYF
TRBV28 CASSPPRANTGELFF